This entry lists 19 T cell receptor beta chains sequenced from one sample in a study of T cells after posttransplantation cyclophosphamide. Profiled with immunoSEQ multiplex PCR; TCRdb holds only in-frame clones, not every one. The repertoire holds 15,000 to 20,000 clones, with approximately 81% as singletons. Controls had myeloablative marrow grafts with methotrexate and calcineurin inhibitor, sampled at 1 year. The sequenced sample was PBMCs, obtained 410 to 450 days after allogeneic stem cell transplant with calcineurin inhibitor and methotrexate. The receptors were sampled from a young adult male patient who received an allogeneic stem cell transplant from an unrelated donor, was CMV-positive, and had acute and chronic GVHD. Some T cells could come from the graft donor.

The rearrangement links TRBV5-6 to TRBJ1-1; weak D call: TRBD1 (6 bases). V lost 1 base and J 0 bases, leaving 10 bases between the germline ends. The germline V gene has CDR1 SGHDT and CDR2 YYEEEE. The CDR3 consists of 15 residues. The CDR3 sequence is CASSLHRAMNTEAFF. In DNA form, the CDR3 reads TGTGCCAGCAGCTTGCACAGGGCGATGAACACTGAAGCTTTCTTT.

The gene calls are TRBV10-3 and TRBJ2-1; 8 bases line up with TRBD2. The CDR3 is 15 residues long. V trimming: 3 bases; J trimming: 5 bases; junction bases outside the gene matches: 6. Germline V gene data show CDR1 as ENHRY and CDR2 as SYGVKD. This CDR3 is CAISEPSGSHNEQFF. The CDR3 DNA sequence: TGTGCCATCAGTGAACCTAGCGGGTCGCACAATGAGCAGTTCTTC.

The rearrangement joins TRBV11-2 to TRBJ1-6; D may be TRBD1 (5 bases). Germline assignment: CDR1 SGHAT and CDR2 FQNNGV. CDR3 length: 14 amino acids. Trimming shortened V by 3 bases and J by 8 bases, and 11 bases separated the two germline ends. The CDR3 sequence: CASSFTGGDSPLHF. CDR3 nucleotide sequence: TGTGCCAGCAGCTTCACGGGGGGGGATTCACCCCTCCACTTT.

The CDR3 is CASSLNPGHNQPQHF. For the CDR3, the DNA is TGTGCCAGCAGCTTAAACCCAGGTCACAATCAGCCCCAGCATTTT. V is TRBV11-2 and J is TRBJ1-5; D not resolved. Germline V gene sequence: CDR1 SGHAT, CDR2 FQNNGV. V was shortened by 2 bases and J by 3 bases, with 11 bases between the two germline ends. The CDR3 spans 15 residues.

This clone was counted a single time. CDR3 amino acids: CSAYRDRGVGEQFF. For the CDR3, the DNA is TGCAGCGCTTACCGGGACAGGGGGGTGGGTGAGCAGTTCTTC. The chain carries TRBV29-1 and TRBJ2-1; TRBD1 aligns across 11 bases. This CDR3 is built from 14 residues. V shed 7 bases, J shed 9 bases, and the junction held 11 bases outside the gene matches. Germline lookup yields CDR1 SQVTM and CDR2 ANQGSEA.

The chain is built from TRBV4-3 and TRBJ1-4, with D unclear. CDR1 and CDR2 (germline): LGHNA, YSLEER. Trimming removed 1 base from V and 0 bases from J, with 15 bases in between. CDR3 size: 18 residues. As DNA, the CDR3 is TGCGCCAGCAGCCAAGGACTACACCTACTTGCAACTAATGAAAAACTGTTTTTT. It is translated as CASSQGLHLLATNEKLFF.

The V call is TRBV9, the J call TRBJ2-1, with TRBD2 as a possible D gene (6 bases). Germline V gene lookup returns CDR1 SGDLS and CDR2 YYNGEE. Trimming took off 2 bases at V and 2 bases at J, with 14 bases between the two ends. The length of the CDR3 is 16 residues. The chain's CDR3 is CASSVVGDSTYNEQFF. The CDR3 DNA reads TGTGCCAGCAGCGTCGTCGGGGACTCCACCTACAATGAGCAGTTCTTC.

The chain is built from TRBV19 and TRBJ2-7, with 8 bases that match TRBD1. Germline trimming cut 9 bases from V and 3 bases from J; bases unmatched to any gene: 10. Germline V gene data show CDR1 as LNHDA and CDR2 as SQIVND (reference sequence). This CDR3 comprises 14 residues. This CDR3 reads CASPTGTGGYEQYF. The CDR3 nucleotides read TGTGCCAGCCCCACCGGGACAGGAGGCTACGAGCAGTACTTC.

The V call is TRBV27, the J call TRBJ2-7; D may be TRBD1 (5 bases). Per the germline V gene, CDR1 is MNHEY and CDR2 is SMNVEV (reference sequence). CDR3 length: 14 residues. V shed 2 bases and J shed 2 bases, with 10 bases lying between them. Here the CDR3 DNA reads TGTGCCAGCAGTTTAGCCTGGGGCCCCTACGAGCAGTACTTC. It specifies CASSLAWGPYEQYF.

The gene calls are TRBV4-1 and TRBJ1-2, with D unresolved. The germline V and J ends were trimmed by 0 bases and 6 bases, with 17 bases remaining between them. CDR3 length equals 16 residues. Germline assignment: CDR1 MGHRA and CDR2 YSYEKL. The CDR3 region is CASSQEWREQSHGYTF. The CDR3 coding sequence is TGCGCCAGCAGCCAAGAATGGAGGGAACAATCCCATGGCTACACCTTC.

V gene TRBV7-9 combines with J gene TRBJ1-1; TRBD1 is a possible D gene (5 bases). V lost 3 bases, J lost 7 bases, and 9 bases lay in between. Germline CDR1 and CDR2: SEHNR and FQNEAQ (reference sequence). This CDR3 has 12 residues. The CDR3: CASSFRQFEAFF. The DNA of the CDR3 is TGTGCCAGCAGCTTCAGACAGTTTGAAGCTTTCTTT.

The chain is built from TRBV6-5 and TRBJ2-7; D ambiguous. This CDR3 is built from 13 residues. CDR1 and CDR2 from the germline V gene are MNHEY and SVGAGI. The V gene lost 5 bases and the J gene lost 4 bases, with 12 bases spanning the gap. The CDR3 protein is CASSVPAGYEQYF. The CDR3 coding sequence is TGTGCCAGCAGTGTCCCGGCCGGGTACGAGCAGTACTTC.

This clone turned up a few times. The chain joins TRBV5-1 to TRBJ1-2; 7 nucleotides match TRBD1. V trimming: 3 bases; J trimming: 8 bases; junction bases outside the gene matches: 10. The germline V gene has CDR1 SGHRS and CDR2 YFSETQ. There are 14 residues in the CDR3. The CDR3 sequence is CASSSWRQGEGYTF. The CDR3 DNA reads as TGCGCCAGCAGCTCTTGGAGGCAGGGGGAAGGCTACACCTTC.

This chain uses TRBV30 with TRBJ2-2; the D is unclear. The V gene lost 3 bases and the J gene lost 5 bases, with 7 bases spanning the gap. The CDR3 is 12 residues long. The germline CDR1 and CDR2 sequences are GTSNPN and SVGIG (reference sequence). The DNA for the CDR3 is TGTGCCTGGAGGTACGGGACCGGGGAGCTGTTTTTT. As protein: CAWRYGTGELFF. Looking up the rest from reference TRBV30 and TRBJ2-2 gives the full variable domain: SQTIHQWPATLVQPVGSPLSLECTVEGTSNPNLYWYRQAAGRGLQLLFYSVGIGQISSEVPQNLSASRPQDRQFILSSKKLLLSDSGFYLCAWRYGTGELFFGEGSRLTVL.

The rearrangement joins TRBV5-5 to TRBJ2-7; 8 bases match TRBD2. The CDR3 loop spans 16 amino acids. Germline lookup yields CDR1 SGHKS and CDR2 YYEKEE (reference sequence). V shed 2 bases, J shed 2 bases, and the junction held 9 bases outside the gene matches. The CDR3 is CASSLTSGRGAYEQYF. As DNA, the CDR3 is TGTGCCAGCAGCTTAACCAGCGGGAGAGGAGCCTACGAGCAGTACTTC.

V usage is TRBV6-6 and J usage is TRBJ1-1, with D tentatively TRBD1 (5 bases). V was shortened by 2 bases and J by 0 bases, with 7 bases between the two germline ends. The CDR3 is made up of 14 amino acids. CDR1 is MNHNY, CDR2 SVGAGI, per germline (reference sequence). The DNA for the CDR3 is TGTGCCAGCAGTTACCGACAGATGAACACTGAAGCTTTCTTT. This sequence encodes CASSYRQMNTEAFF.

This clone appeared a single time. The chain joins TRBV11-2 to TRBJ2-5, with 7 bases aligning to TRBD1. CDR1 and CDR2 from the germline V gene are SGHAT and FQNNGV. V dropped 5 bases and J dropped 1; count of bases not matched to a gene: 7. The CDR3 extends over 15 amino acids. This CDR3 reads CASSPRTGPQETQYF. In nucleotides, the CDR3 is TGTGCCAGCAGCCCCCGGACAGGCCCCCAAGAGACCCAGTACTTC.

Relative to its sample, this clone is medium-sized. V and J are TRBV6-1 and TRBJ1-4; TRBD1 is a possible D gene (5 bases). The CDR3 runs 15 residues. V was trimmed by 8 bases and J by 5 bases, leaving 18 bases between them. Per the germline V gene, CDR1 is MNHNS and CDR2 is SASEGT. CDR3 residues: CASSGVGDKNEKLFF. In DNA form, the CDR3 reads TGTGCCAGCTCGGGGGTAGGAGATAAGAATGAAAAACTGTTTTTT.

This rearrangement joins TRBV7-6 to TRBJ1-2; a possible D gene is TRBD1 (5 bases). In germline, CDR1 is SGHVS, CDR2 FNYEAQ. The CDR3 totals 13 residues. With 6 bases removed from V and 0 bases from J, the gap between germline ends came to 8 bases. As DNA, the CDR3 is TGTGCCAGCAGTAAGGGGACTAACTATGGCTACACCTTC. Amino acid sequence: CASSKGTNYGYTF.